This T cell receptor beta chain originates from a study of OX40 agonist ivuxolimab in advanced cancers. Study in general: Head and neck, renal cell, melanoma or hepatocellular carcinoma were the cancers that dose-escalation patients had. Study-wide findings and caveats: Part of the nonresponder group also had normalized T-cell clonal expansion that was low. In the 0.1 to 3.0 mg/kg range, CD4+ and CD8+ blood T cells had expanded clonally by week 6.

Repertoires were generated with immunoSEQ multiplex PCR, while TCRdb's copy carries only in-frame clones and drops some. Here the sample spans more than 65,000 clones, around 82% being singletons. This CDR3 is built from 16 residues. Germline CDR1 reads MNHEY; CDR2 reads SMNVEV (reference sequence). With 5 bases removed from V and 0 bases from J, the gap between germline ends came to 17 bases. This clone was counted once. Its antigen remains unidentified. The sequences come from CD4+ or CD8+ T cells sorted from blood, collected in a trial of the OX40 agonist ivuxolimab. J is TRBJ2-7 and V is TRBV27; the D gene is possibly TRBD2 (5 bases). The TCR sequence derives from an adult with an advanced solid tumor such as melanoma, head and neck, liver or kidney cancer. The CDR3 DNA sequence: TGTGCCAGCAGTCGAACTCAGAGGGATCCCTCCTACGAGCAGTACTTC. This translates into CASSRTQRDPSYEQYF.